These T cell receptor beta chains were read from a single sample in a study of cytotoxic CD8 clonotypes in ibrutinib-treated CLL. Profiling relied on immunoSEQ multiplex PCR, and the TCRdb table lists in-frame clones only, not all of them. Of roughly 150,000 clones listed, about 88% were seen once; the top ten hold around 3%. The sequences come from PBMCs, collected at disease progression, from a patient treated with ibrutinib. The receptors originated from a human donor with chronic lymphocytic leukemia. Each CDR3 is given with its conserved first and last residue. The D gene is left open where the match is weak. Expanded clones get a size class; other rows say once, few or many, or leave the size out.

V: TRBV4-3; D: -; J: TRBJ1-5; size: -; CDR3: CASSRVRGSQPQHF; DNA: TGCGCCAGCAGCCGGGTGAGGGGTAGTCAGCCCCAGCATTTT
V: TRBV5-1; D: -; J: TRBJ2-6; size: -; CDR3: CASSFPRNYSGANVLTF; DNA: TGCGCCAGCAGCTTTCCCAGGAATTATTCTGGGGCCAACGTCCTGACTTTC
V: TRBV6-5; D: -; J: TRBJ1-2; size: -; CDR3: CASSYSAGTTPGYTF; DNA: TGTGCCAGCAGTTACTCGGCCGGGACAACTCCTGGCTACACCTTC
V: TRBV11-3; D: TRBD2; J: TRBJ2-4; size: -; CDR3: CASSTRLLAGASPGSNIQYF; DNA: TGTGCCAGCAGCACCCGTCTACTAGCGGGAGCATCTCCCGGGTCAAACATTCAGTACTTC
V: TRBV6-1; D: TRBD1; J: TRBJ2-5; size: -; CDR3: CASSERDRGSLETQYF; DNA: TGTGCCAGCAGTGAAAGGGACAGGGGGTCTTTGGAGACCCAGTACTTC
V: TRBV21-1; D: -; J: TRBJ2-7; size: -; CDR3: CASSTEGQYF; DNA: TGTGCCAGCAGCACGGAGGGGCAGTACTTC
V: TRBV28; D: TRBD2; J: TRBJ2-3; size: -; CDR3: CASSPLAGVRPDTQYF; DNA: TGTGCCAGCAGCCCACTAGCGGGAGTTCGCCCAGATACGCAGTATTTT
V: TRBV28; D: -; J: TRBJ2-1; size: -; CDR3: CASSLRLWEQFF; DNA: TGTGCCAGCAGTTTGAGACTCTGGGAGCAGTTCTTC
V: TRBV28; D: -; J: TRBJ2-7; size: -; CDR3: CASSASHSGYSYEQYF; DNA: TGTGCCAGCAGTGCCTCACATAGCGGATACTCCTACGAGCAGTACTTC
V: TRBV29-1; D: -; J: TRBJ2-5; size: -; CDR3: CSARRQGYQETQYF; DNA: TGCAGCGCCCGTCGGCAGGGATATCAAGAGACCCAGTACTTC
V: TRBV19; D: -; J: TRBJ2-1; size: -; CDR3: CASSIGWDSYNEQFF; DNA: TGTGCCAGTAGTATAGGGTGGGACTCCTACAATGAGCAGTTCTTC
V: TRBV6-1; D: -; J: TRBJ2-2; size: -; CDR3: CASRTGLSGELFF; DNA: TGTGCCAGCAGAACAGGGTTATCCGGGGAGCTGTTTTTT
V: TRBV7-2; D: -; J: TRBJ1-4; size: -; CDR3: CASTSRQLEKLFF; DNA: TGTGCCAGCACTAGTAGACAGCTTGAAAAACTGTTTTTT
V: TRBV6-6; D: TRBD2; J: TRBJ2-5; size: few; CDR3: CASSLAGVETQYF; DNA: TGTGCCAGCAGTTTAGCGGGAGTAGAGACCCAGTACTTC
V: TRBV27; D: -; J: TRBJ1-4; size: -; CDR3: CASSSEGVPNEKLFF; DNA: TGTGCCAGCAGTTCCGAAGGGGTCCCTAATGAAAAACTGTTTTTT
V: TRBV6-5; D: -; J: TRBJ2-7; size: -; CDR3: CASVHRSSYEQYF; DNA: TGTGCCAGCGTTCACAGAAGCTCCTACGAGCAGTACTTC
V: TRBV13; D: -; J: TRBJ2-7; size: -; CDR3: CASSSAGQGYEQYF; DNA: TGTGCCAGCAGCTCAGCAGGGCAGGGGTACGAGCAGTACTTC
V: TRBV4-3; D: -; J: TRBJ2-3; size: -; CDR3: CASSQGLLGPSWPDTQYF; DNA: TGCGCCAGCAGCCAAGGTCTATTGGGACCCTCCTGGCCAGATACGCAGTATTTT
V: TRBV6-1; D: TRBD1; J: TRBJ1-1; size: once; CDR3: CASSDPGTGGIWNTEAFF; DNA: TGTGCCAGCAGTGATCCTGGGACAGGTGGAATCTGGAACACTGAAGCTTTCTTT
V: TRBV2; D: TRBD2; J: TRBJ2-1; size: few; CDR3: CASSDLAGYNEQFF; DNA: TGTGCCAGCAGTGACCTAGCGGGATACAATGAGCAGTTCTTC
V: TRBV19; D: -; J: TRBJ2-3; size: -; CDR3: CASSIAQEKDTQYF; DNA: TGTGCCAGTAGTATAGCTCAGGAAAAAGATACGCAGTATTTT
V: TRBV4-3; D: TRBD1; J: TRBJ1-1; size: once; CDR3: CASSQYDRDNTEAFF; DNA: TGCGCCAGCAGCCAATACGACAGGGACAACACTGAAGCTTTCTTT
V: TRBV18; D: -; J: TRBJ2-1; size: -; CDR3: CASSPSGTNEQFF; DNA: TGTGCCAGCTCACCATCAGGGACCAATGAGCAGTTCTTC
V: TRBV27; D: -; J: TRBJ2-1; size: few; CDR3: CASSPWRPGLGSYNEQFF; DNA: TGTGCCAGCAGTCCATGGCGGCCCGGGCTGGGCTCCTACAATGAGCAGTTCTTC
V: TRBV19; D: TRBD1; J: TRBJ1-5; size: -; CDR3: CASSIGTGGNQPQHF; DNA: TGTGCCAGTAGTATAGGGACAGGAGGCAATCAGCCCCAGCATTTT
V: TRBV25-1; D: TRBD1; J: TRBJ2-7; size: -; CDR3: CASSDGRGREQYF; DNA: TGTGCCAGCAGTGATGGCAGGGGGCGTGAGCAGTACTTC
V: TRBV30; D: -; J: TRBJ1-1; size: once; CDR3: CAWSVRNRDRGGWTEAFF; DNA: TGTGCCTGGAGTGTAAGAAACAGGGATCGAGGTGGCTGGACTGAAGCTTTCTTT
V: TRBV2; D: TRBD1; J: TRBJ1-1; size: -; CDR3: CATTGGAYLTEAFF; DNA: TGTGCCACGACAGGGGGCGCGTATCTCACTGAAGCTTTCTTT
V: TRBV30; D: TRBD1; J: TRBJ1-1; size: -; CDR3: CAWSSPSPGQGLNEAFF; DNA: TGTGCCTGGAGTTCCCCCTCTCCGGGACAGGGGCTTAATGAAGCTTTCTTT
V: TRBV7-2; D: -; J: TRBJ2-2; size: once; CDR3: CASSLAGVNTGELFF; DNA: TGTGCCAGCAGCTTAGCGGGGGTAAACACCGGGGAGCTGTTTTTT
V: TRBV6-4; D: TRBD1; J: TRBJ2-7; size: once; CDR3: CASSPGTGSSYEQYF; DNA: TGTGCCAGCAGTCCCGGGACAGGGAGCTCCTACGAGCAGTACTTC
V: TRBV9; D: -; J: TRBJ2-2; size: -; CDR3: CASSVVPAGSTGELFF; DNA: TGTGCCAGCAGCGTAGTTCCGGCGGGGAGCACCGGGGAGCTGTTTTTT
V: TRBV29-1; D: TRBD1; J: TRBJ2-7; size: once; CDR3: CTSSRDDRGYEQYF; DNA: TGCACCTCTTCCCGGGACGACAGGGGCTACGAGCAGTACTTC
V: TRBV10-3; D: TRBD2; J: TRBJ2-1; size: -; CDR3: CATARREGLNEQFF; DNA: TGTGCCACCGCAAGGCGGGAGGGCCTCAATGAGCAGTTCTTC
V: TRBV14; D: -; J: TRBJ2-6; size: -; CDR3: CASRQDSSGANVLTF; DNA: TGTGCCAGCAGACAAGACAGTTCTGGGGCCAACGTCCTGACTTTC
V: TRBV7-8; D: TRBD2; J: TRBJ2-1; size: -; CDR3: CASGKLAGGPEVVF; DNA: TGTGCCAGCGGCAAGTTAGCGGGAGGGCCAGAAGTGGTCTTC
V: TRBV7-3; D: TRBD2; J: TRBJ2-7; size: -; CDR3: CASRLSGTSYEQYF; DNA: TGTGCCAGCAGATTGAGCGGGACGTCCTACGAGCAGTACTTC
V: TRBV14; D: -; J: TRBJ2-7; size: -; CDR3: CASSQELVSYEQYF; DNA: TGTGCCAGCAGCCAAGAACTAGTCTCCTACGAGCAGTACTTC
V: TRBV11-2; D: -; J: TRBJ2-1; size: -; CDR3: CASSLRGDSYNEQFF; DNA: TGTGCCAGCAGCTTAAGGGGCGACTCCTACAATGAGCAGTTCTTC
V: TRBV7-2; D: -; J: TRBJ1-5; size: -; CDR3: CASSLETGSNQPQHF; DNA: TGTGCCAGCAGCTTAGAGACGGGGAGCAATCAGCCCCAGCATTTT
V: TRBV7-3; D: TRBD1; J: TRBJ2-5; size: once; CDR3: CASSTKPGQGATQYF; DNA: TGTGCCAGCAGCACAAAACCGGGACAGGGGGCGACCCAGTACTTC
V: TRBV7-9; D: TRBD1; J: TRBJ1-2; size: few; CDR3: CAGQGAVSGYTF; DNA: TGTGCCGGGCAGGGGGCAGTTAGTGGCTACACCTTC
V: TRBV19; D: -; J: TRBJ1-2; size: -; CDR3: CASSESGSRIRQNYGYTF; DNA: TGTGCCAGTAGTGAAAGTGGCTCTCGTATACGACAAAACTATGGCTACACCTTC
V: TRBV30; D: TRBD1; J: TRBJ1-2; size: -; CDR3: CAWGGTGIYGYTF; DNA: TGTGCCTGGGGAGGGACAGGAATTTATGGCTACACCTTC
V: TRBV28; D: TRBD1; J: TRBJ1-4; size: -; CDR3: CASSPDGRGEATNEKLFF; DNA: TGTGCCAGCAGTCCCGACGGCAGGGGGGAAGCAACTAATGAAAAACTGTTTTTT
V: TRBV7-3; D: TRBD2; J: TRBJ2-7; size: -; CDR3: CASSPMGLAGIYEQYF; DNA: TGTGCCAGCAGCCCTATGGGACTAGCGGGCATCTACGAGCAGTACTTC
V: TRBV7-2; D: TRBD1; J: TRBJ1-5; size: -; CDR3: CASTPQGQGNQPQHF; DNA: TGTGCCAGCACCCCGCAAGGACAGGGCAATCAGCCCCAGCATTTT
V: TRBV6-5; D: -; J: TRBJ1-6; size: few; CDR3: CASSYGQRNSPLHF; DNA: TGTGCCAGCAGTTACGGACAGCGAAATTCACCCCTCCACTTT
V: TRBV9; D: TRBD2; J: TRBJ2-7; size: -; CDR3: CASSVDTSGRFYEQYF; DNA: TGTGCCAGCAGCGTAGATACTAGCGGGAGATTCTACGAGCAGTACTTC
V: TRBV28; D: -; J: TRBJ2-7; size: -; CDR3: CASSLIGTPSLYEQYF; DNA: TGTGCCAGCAGTTTAATAGGGACCCCATCCCTCTACGAGCAGTACTTC
V: TRBV4-3; D: -; J: TRBJ1-1; size: -; CDR3: CASSQDSDKNTEAFF; DNA: TGCGCCAGCAGCCAAGATTCCGACAAGAACACTGAAGCTTTCTTT
V: TRBV29-1; D: TRBD1; J: TRBJ2-1; size: -; CDR3: CSISDRSSYNEQFF; DNA: TGCAGCATCTCGGACAGGTCCTCCTACAATGAGCAGTTCTTC
V: TRBV6-5; D: -; J: TRBJ1-5; size: -; CDR3: CASSGTFPNQPQHF; DNA: TGTGCCAGCAGCGGGACATTTCCCAATCAGCCCCAGCATTTT
V: TRBV28; D: -; J: TRBJ1-1; size: -; CDR3: CASGGSLHTEAFF; DNA: TGTGCCAGCGGTGGGAGTCTGCACACTGAAGCTTTCTTT
V: TRBV7-9; D: -; J: TRBJ2-7; size: -; CDR3: CASSRDRSSYEQYF; DNA: TGTGCCAGCAGCAGGGATAGGAGCTCCTACGAGCAGTACTTC